The rows below give T cell receptor beta chains drawn from one sample of a study of healthy donors' naive CD4 and CD8 T cells. A single record per CDR3 protein comes from TCRdb applying MiXCR to the reads. Of approximately 200,000 distinct CDR3 sequences listed, under 85% were seen once; the top ten hold about 2.3%. The sample comprised naive CD4+ and CD8+ T cells sorted from blood, pooled from several donors. These receptors all come from a pool of human donors in good health; the sample pools cells from several healthy donors. Each CDR3 is given with its conserved first and last residue. The D gene is left open where the match is weak. The listing skips clone size in some rows; elsewhere it reads once, few, many or a size class.

V	size	D	J	DNA	CDR3
TRBV6-5	NA	TRBD2	TRBJ2-1	TGTGCCAGCAGTTACGGGCGCGGGAGTTTCAATGAGCAGTTCTTC	CASSYGRGSFNEQFF
TRBV27	NA	TRBD1	TRBJ1-5	TGTGCCAGCAGTAGACAGGGGGCGTTTCAGCCCCAGCATTTT	CASSRQGAFQPQHF
TRBV20-1	NA	TRBD2	TRBJ2-1	TGCAGTGCTATCCTAGCGGGCCGATGGGCCAATGAGCAGTTCTTC	CSAILAGRWANEQFF
TRBV24-1	NA	NA	TRBJ2-3	TGTGCCACCAGTGACTGGGACTCCACCCCAGATACGCAGTATTTT	CATSDWDSTPDTQYF
TRBV6-5	few	NA	TRBJ1-1	TGTGCCAGCAGTAGACTCCAGACAGTAATGAACACTGAAGCTTTCTTT	CASSRLQTVMNTEAFF
TRBV19	NA	NA	TRBJ1-1	TGTGCCAGTACCCCTCAGGGGCGCACTGAAGCTTTCTTT	CASTPQGRTEAFF
TRBV30	once	NA	TRBJ2-7	TGTGCCTGGAGTGTACTTGCCTACGAGCAGTACTTC	CAWSVLAYEQYF
TRBV11-3	NA	NA	TRBJ1-1	TGTGCCAGCAGCCCGGGATCCCCCGCGGCTTTCTTT	CASSPGSPAAFF
TRBV2	NA	NA	TRBJ2-3	TGTGCCAGCAGTGCTGACAGCACAGATACGCAGTATTTT	CASSADSTDTQYF
TRBV29-1	NA	TRBD1	TRBJ2-7	TGCGGCGCTCGGACAGGGGAACTCTACGAGCAGTACTTC	CGARTGELYEQYF
TRBV27	NA	NA	TRBJ2-1	TGTGCCAGCAGTCTGGGACTTTCCTCTTACAATGAGCAGTTCTTC	CASSLGLSSYNEQFF
TRBV27	few	TRBD1	TRBJ2-7	TGTGCCAGCAGTTTTAGACGGACAGGGCACTACGAGCAGTACTTC	CASSFRRTGHYEQYF
TRBV29-1	few	NA	TRBJ1-5	TGCAGCGTAGAGGACAACAATCAGCCCCAGCATTTT	CSVEDNNQPQHF
TRBV27	once	NA	TRBJ2-7	TGTGCCAGCAGTTTATCCTTATCTTCGGGGTACGAGCAGTACTTC	CASSLSLSSGYEQYF
TRBV29-1	NA	NA	TRBJ1-2	TGCAGCGTTGAAGATGGCAGGGGAACGGTGGACTATGGCTACACCTTC	CSVEDGRGTVDYGYTF
TRBV5-5	NA	NA	TRBJ2-7	TGTGCCAGCAGCCTTTATATCCAGGGGGGAGATGAGCAGTACTTC	CASSLYIQGGDEQYF
TRBV29-1	NA	NA	TRBJ1-1	TGCAGCGTTCAGGGAAGGGTGGCCATGAACACTGAAGCTTTCTTT	CSVQGRVAMNTEAFF
TRBV15	NA	TRBD2	TRBJ2-3	TGTGCCACCAGCAGAGATCCGGGACTAGCGGGCCGAAAAGTAACAGATACGCAGTATTTT	CATSRDPGLAGRKVTDTQYF
TRBV30	few	TRBD2	TRBJ2-7	TGTGCCCGATCTGCGGGAGTGCTGAGCGAGCAGTACTTC	CARSAGVLSEQYF
TRBV12-3/TRBV12-4	NA	NA	TRBJ1-4	TGTGCCAGCACCGGACCGGCTAATGAAAAACTGTTTTTT	CASTGPANEKLFF
TRBV5-1	NA	NA	TRBJ2-5	TGCGCCAGCAGCTTGGGATGGCAAGAGACCCAGTACTTC	CASSLGWQETQYF
TRBV5-1	NA	TRBD1	TRBJ2-2	TGCGCCAGCAGCTTGGGCTGGGACAGCAACACCGGGGAGCTGTTTTTT	CASSLGWDSNTGELFF
TRBV6-5	NA	TRBD2	TRBJ2-1	TGTGCCACCGGACTAGCGGGAGGGATTGAGCAGTTCTTC	CATGLAGGIEQFF
TRBV13	NA	NA	TRBJ2-7	TGTGCCAGCAGCTTAAGGACTCGGGGCTCCTACGAGCAGTACTTC	CASSLRTRGSYEQYF
TRBV5-6	NA	TRBD2	TRBJ2-1	TGTGCCAGCAGCTTGGGAGGACTAGCGGGAAGGCCGGACAATGAGCAGTTCTTC	CASSLGGLAGRPDNEQFF
TRBV11-1	NA	NA	TRBJ1-1	TGTGCCAGCAGCTGGGACCCCCAGGGCCACACTGAAGCTTTCTTT	CASSWDPQGHTEAFF
TRBV6-2/TRBV6-3	NA	NA	TRBJ2-7	TGTGCCAGCAGTTACTCATCATACGAGCAGTACTTC	CASSYSSYEQYF
TRBV6-2/TRBV6-3	few	NA	TRBJ2-1	TGTGCCACCGCCCCAGACGGAATGAACAATGAGCAGTTCTTC	CATAPDGMNNEQFF
TRBV29-1	NA	TRBD2	TRBJ2-7	TGCAGCGTATGGACTAGCGGGTCCTACGAGCAGTACTTC	CSVWTSGSYEQYF
TRBV12-3/TRBV12-4	NA	NA	TRBJ2-3	TGTGCCAGCAGTTTAGGAGGGTACGGCACAGATACGCAGTATTTT	CASSLGGYGTDTQYF